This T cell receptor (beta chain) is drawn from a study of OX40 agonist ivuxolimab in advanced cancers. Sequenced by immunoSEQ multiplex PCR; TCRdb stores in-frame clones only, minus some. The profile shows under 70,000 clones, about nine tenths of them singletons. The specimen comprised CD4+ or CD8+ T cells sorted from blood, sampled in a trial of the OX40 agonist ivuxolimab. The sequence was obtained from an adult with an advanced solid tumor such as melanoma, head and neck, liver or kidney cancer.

CDR3 region: CASGFGRGQETQYF. CDR3 sequence (DNA): TGTGCTAGTGGTTTTGGCAGGGGCCAAGAGACCCAGTACTTC. V and J are TRBV12-5 and TRBJ2-5; TRBD1 is a possible D gene (6 bases). V lost 3 bases, J lost 1 base, and 9 bases lay in between. Germline loops: CDR1 LGHNT, CDR2 FRNRAP. This CDR3 is built from 14 residues.